The TCR beta chain under discussion was sequenced for a study of radiation and T cells in renal cell carcinoma. Per germline, CDR1 LNHDA and CDR2 SQIVND (reference sequence). The CDR3 loop spans 15 amino acids. V lost 0 bases and J lost 6; bases outside the gene matches: 6. As to time point: baseline pretreatment blood. The treatment: 15 Gy SBRT to primary tumor, nephrectomy 4 weeks later. Generated by immunoSEQ multiplex PCR, the TCRdb table keeps only in-frame clones and is missing some. The sample carries about 130,000 clones, roughly 84% recorded once. The clonotype was recovered from a woman between 50 and 59 years old with renal cell carcinoma. V and J are TRBV19 and TRBJ2-3, with TRBD1 identical over 7 bases. This specimen consisted of blood, obtained from a patient whose treatment included radiotherapy and nephrectomy. This CDR3 reads CASSIEGGVGDTQYF. The CDR3 DNA reads as TGTGCCAGTAGTATAGAAGGGGGCGTCGGGGATACGCAGTATTTT.